Sequencing of this TCR beta chain was carried out in a study of resident and recirculating memory T cells in vitiligo. Study as a whole: No cells were sorted; samples were homogenized just before genomic DNA extraction.

Between the trimmed V and J ends, which lost 1 base and 3 bases, there was a span of 10 bases. Germline CDR1 reads LGHNA; CDR2 reads YSLEER. CDR3 size: 14 residues. This clone was observed a single time. The antigen is not known. Findings of the study overall: Non-conserved TCRs across sites and patients suggested distinct clones per lesion.

The protocol was immunoSEQ multiplex PCR, while the TCRdb copy is restricted to in-frame clones and leaves out a portion. The data hold tens of thousands of clones, with roughly 92% observed a single time. Anyone treated within the previous three months was excluded. Sequenced material: blood. The gene calls are TRBV4-3 and TRBJ2-7, with D perhaps TRBD2 (6 bases). The receptor's source is a male donor with vitiligo. CDR3 sequence: CASSQAPGVYEQYF. In nucleotides, the CDR3 is TGCGCCAGCAGCCAAGCCCCGGGGGTCTACGAGCAGTACTTC.